These 19 T cell receptor beta chains were all obtained from the same sample, sequenced in a study of beta chain features in type 1 diabetes. Study results and limitations: A moderate, significant TCRB CDR3 shortening appeared in type 1 diabetes across four CD4+ subsets.

Their specific antigens are unknown. TCRB transcripts that were expressed got sequenced, as all of the isolated RNA had been reverse transcribed. Clones were read by immunoSEQ multiplex PCR, and TCRdb kept only the in-frame ones, dropping some. The sample has around 260,000 clones, roughly 20% seen once. The sample taken for sequencing was naive CD4+ T cells from blood. The receptors were gathered from a middle-aged woman with type 1 diabetes.

This clone appeared a few times. The chain links TRBV7-8 to TRBJ2-7; 7 nucleotides align to TRBD1. J gave up 3 bases and V 5 bases, and 4 bases lay outside the gene matches. The CDR3 contains 13 residues. The germline CDR1 and CDR2 sequences are SGHVS and FQNEAQ. The DNA for the CDR3 is TGTGCCAGCAGCGGGGGACAGCTCTACGAGCAGTACTTC. Protein sequence: CASSGGQLYEQYF.

The V and J genes are TRBV7-3 and TRBJ2-3, with D hard to call. The V gene lost 2 bases and the J gene lost 3 bases, with 6 bases spanning the gap. This CDR3 is 13 amino acids long. The germline V gene has CDR1 SGHTA and CDR2 FQGTGA. CDR3 nucleotides: TGTGCCAGCAGCTTATTAGTTACAGATACGCAGTATTTT. Residues: CASSLLVTDTQYF.

This clone was observed a handful of times. J is TRBJ2-5 and V is TRBV30, with 8 bases identical to TRBD1. Germline V lookup: CDR1 GTSNPN, CDR2 SVGIG (reference sequence). The CDR3 contains 14 residues. The trim removed 4 bases at V and 2 bases at J, leaving 6 bases unmatched. This chain's CDR3 is CAWMSGTGQETQYF. CDR3 bases: TGTGCCTGGATGTCCGGGACAGGTCAAGAGACCCAGTACTTC.

This clone turned up a few times. The chain joins TRBV4-3 to TRBJ2-6, with D possibly matching TRBD2 (5 bases). V dropped 0 bases and J dropped 0 bases, with 18 bases sitting between them. This CDR3 has 20 residues. The germline gives CDR1 LGHNA, CDR2 YSLEER. The CDR3 reads CASSQDRGRRVASGANVLTF. The CDR3 DNA reads as TGCGCCAGCAGCCAAGATCGCGGCCGGCGGGTGGCCTCTGGGGCCAACGTCCTGACTTTC.

Comment on this clone: This sample also contains other DNA sequences that code for the same CDR3. The CDR3 loop reads CASGQINQPQHF. CDR3 DNA sequence: TGTGCCAGTGGACAGATCAATCAGCCCCAGCATTTT. The chain has TRBV19 and TRBJ1-5; perhaps TRBD1 as D (6 bases). V gave up 8 bases and J gave up 3 bases, with 8 bases separating them. The CDR3 loop spans 12 amino acids. Germline V gene data show CDR1 as LNHDA and CDR2 as SQIVND (reference sequence).

The chain has TRBV6-5 and TRBJ2-1, with 9 bases aligning to TRBD2. This CDR3 spans 14 amino acids. J was trimmed by 8 bases and V by 2 bases; bases with no gene match: 4. The germline CDR1 and CDR2 sequences are MNHEY and SVGAGI. Written as DNA, the CDR3 is TGTGCCAGCAGTTACCCTAGCGGGGCGGATGAGCAGTTCTTC. Amino acid sequence: CASSYPSGADEQFF.

This clone was seen a few times. This chain connects TRBV4-3 to TRBJ1-2; D is ambiguous. The CDR3 covers 13 residues. The V and J ends lost 4 bases and 4 bases respectively, with 10 bases between them. CDR1 and CDR2 from the germline V gene are LGHNA and YSLEER. In DNA form, the CDR3 reads TGCGCCAGCAGCCCGGACGGACTCTATGGCTACACCTTC. Translated, it gives CASSPDGLYGYTF.

The chain joins TRBV9 to TRBJ2-1; possibly TRBD2 for D (6 bases). Germline V gene lookup returns CDR1 SGDLS and CDR2 YYNGEE. V lost 4 bases and J 8 bases, leaving 13 bases between the germline ends. The CDR3 is 13 residues long. In DNA form, the CDR3 reads TGTGCCAGCAGCTCCCGGGGAGGCGATGAGCAGTTCTTC. It yields the protein CASSSRGGDEQFF.

This chain connects TRBV19 to TRBJ1-2; 7 nucleotides match TRBD1. CDR1 is LNHDA, CDR2 SQIVND, per germline (reference sequence). V gave up 6 bases and J gave up 1 base; unmatched junction bases: 8. This CDR3 has 15 amino acids. CDR3 bases: TGTGCCAGTAGCTCCCGACAGGGCGGTAACTATGGCTACACCTTC. Its translation is CASSSRQGGNYGYTF. The full variable domain, completed using reference TRBV19 and TRBJ1-2, is DGGITQSPKYLFRKEGQNVTLSCEQNLNHDAMYWYRQDPGQGLRLIYYSQIVNDFQKGDIAEGYSVSREKKESFPLTVTSAQKNPTAFYLCASSSRQGGNYGYTFGSGTRLTVV.

The V and J genes are TRBV29-1 and TRBJ2-7; TRBD2 matches at 10 bases. Germline V gives CDR1 SQVTM, CDR2 ANQGSEA. The CDR3 has 14 amino acids. Germline trimming cut 6 bases from V and 3 bases from J; bases unmatched to any gene: 8. This CDR3 reads CSVARASGGYEQYF. The CDR3 DNA is TGCAGCGTGGCCCGGGCTAGCGGGGGCTACGAGCAGTACTTC.

This clone was observed a handful of times. This chain connects TRBV28 to TRBJ1-5; D is perhaps TRBD1 (6 bases). This CDR3 is 15 amino acids long. Germline V lookup: CDR1 MDHEN, CDR2 SYDVKM. Trimming removed 5 bases from V and 2 bases from J, with 13 bases in between. The CDR3, as DNA: TGTGCCAGCAGTCCCGGGACAATCGGCAATCAGCCCCAGCATTTT. This encodes CASSPGTIGNQPQHF.

This clone was observed a single time. The chain uses TRBV19 and TRBJ1-1; D not resolved. Germline CDR1 is LNHDA and CDR2 is SQIVND (reference sequence). The CDR3 length is 13 residues. Trimming shortened V by 5 bases and J by 0 bases, and 7 bases separated the two germline ends. This CDR3 reads CASSRTVNTEAFF. The CDR3 region has the DNA TGTGCCAGTAGTCGAACGGTGAACACTGAAGCTTTCTTT. Complete variable domain (other parts from reference TRBV19 and TRBJ1-1): DGGITQSPKYLFRKEGQNVTLSCEQNLNHDAMYWYRQDPGQGLRLIYYSQIVNDFQKGDIAEGYSVSREKKESFPLTVTSAQKNPTAFYLCASSRTVNTEAFFGQGTRLTVV.

The chain has TRBV15 and TRBJ2-7; TRBD1 aligns across 7 bases. Looked up from germline, CDR1 is LNHNV and CDR2 is YYDKDF (reference sequence). V dropped 4 bases and J dropped 3; count of bases not matched to a gene: 9. This CDR3 has 15 amino acids. The DNA for the CDR3 is TGTGCCACCAGCAAAGGGACAGCTCTGGTCTACGAGCAGTACTTC. Protein: CATSKGTALVYEQYF.

This chain links TRBV19 with TRBJ2-5; perhaps TRBD1 as D (6 bases). This CDR3 is built from 14 residues. Trimming pared 6 bases from V and 0 bases from J, leaving 11 bases between. CDR1 and CDR2 (germline): LNHDA, SQIVND (reference sequence). The chain's CDR3 is CASSSDSYQETQYF. The CDR3 DNA is TGTGCCAGTAGCTCGGACAGTTACCAAGAGACCCAGTACTTC.

This chain joins TRBV30 and TRBJ1-1; D is perhaps TRBD1 (6 bases). This CDR3 has 16 residues. Germline V gives CDR1 GTSNPN, CDR2 SVGIG (reference sequence). The CDR3 loop is CALRGAGRQANTEAFF. CDR3 in DNA: TGTGCGTTGAGGGGTGCCGGTAGACAGGCGAACACTGAAGCTTTCTTT.

This clone was recorded a few times. The J gene is TRBJ1-2, the V gene TRBV15; unclear D gene. The V gene lost 1 base and the J gene lost 4 bases, with 10 bases spanning the gap. CDR1 and CDR2 from the germline V gene are LNHNV and YYDKDF (reference sequence). This CDR3 spans 14 amino acids. CDR3 nucleotide sequence: TGTGCCACCAGCAGAGGAGGCGAAACCTATGGCTACACCTTC. Residues: CATSRGGETYGYTF.

This clone showed up just a few times. The rearrangement uses TRBV6-6 and TRBJ1-1, with TRBD1 as a possible D gene (5 bases). CDR1 and CDR2 (germline): MNHNY, SVGAGI (reference sequence). This CDR3 region has 13 residues. V was pared by 0 bases and J by 6 bases, with 8 bases between. The CDR3 sequence is CASSYSKGSEAFF. In DNA form, the CDR3 reads TGTGCCAGCAGTTACTCCAAGGGGTCTGAAGCTTTCTTT.

The V gene is TRBV7-2, the J gene TRBJ2-6, with TRBD2 as a possible D gene (6 bases). CDR3 size: 15 residues. Germline V gene sequence: CDR1 SGHTA, CDR2 FQGNSA. V was trimmed by 4 bases and J by 1 base, leaving 8 bases between them. CDR3 in DNA: TGTGCCAGCAGCTCCGGGGGATCTGGGGCCAACGTCCTGACTTTC. It codes for CASSSGGSGANVLTF.

V is TRBV7-3 and J is TRBJ1-1, with a possible D match to TRBD1 (6 bases). This CDR3 has 15 residues. Germline assignment: CDR1 SGHTA and CDR2 FQGTGA. V lost 2 bases to trimming and J lost 1 base, with 11 bases between them. The chain's CDR3 is CASSLGQGWNTEAFF. The CDR3 coding sequence is TGTGCCAGCAGCTTAGGGCAGGGGTGGAACACTGAAGCTTTCTTT.